The text below deals with one T cell receptor beta chain. Germline V lookup: CDR1 LNHNV, CDR2 YYDKDF (reference sequence). The V end lost 0 bases, the J end lost 0 bases, and 10 bases lay between the germline ends. CDR3 length: 16 residues. The data belong to a study of blood T cell repertoires in COVID-19. Study details: PBMCs, B-cell-depleted T cells, or T cells were the source of the cDNA or gDNA that made up the material.

Sequenced by immunoSEQ multiplex PCR; TCRdb stores in-frame clones only, minus some. The sample has tens of thousands of clones; over 70% are singletons. The genes are TRBV15 and TRBJ2-3; the D gene is possibly TRBD1 (5 bases). This clonotype was obtained from a man at least 80 years old with acute or convalescent COVID-19. Sequenced: peripheral blood. This CDR3 is CATSRDWGISTDTQYF. The CDR3 DNA follows: TGTGCCACCAGCAGAGACTGGGGCATTAGCACAGATACGCAGTATTTT.